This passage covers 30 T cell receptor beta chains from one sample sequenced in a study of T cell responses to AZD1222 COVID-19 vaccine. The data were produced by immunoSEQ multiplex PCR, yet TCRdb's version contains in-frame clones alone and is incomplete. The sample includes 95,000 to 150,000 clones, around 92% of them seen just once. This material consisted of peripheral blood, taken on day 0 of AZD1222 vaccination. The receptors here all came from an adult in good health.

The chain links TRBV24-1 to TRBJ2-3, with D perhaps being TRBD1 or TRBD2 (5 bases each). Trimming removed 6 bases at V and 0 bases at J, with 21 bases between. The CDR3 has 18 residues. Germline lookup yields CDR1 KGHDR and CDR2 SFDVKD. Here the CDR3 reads CATSTRDRTLTSTDTQYF. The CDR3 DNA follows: TGTGCCACCAGTACCCGGGACCGAACTCTTACTAGCACAGATACGCAGTATTTT.

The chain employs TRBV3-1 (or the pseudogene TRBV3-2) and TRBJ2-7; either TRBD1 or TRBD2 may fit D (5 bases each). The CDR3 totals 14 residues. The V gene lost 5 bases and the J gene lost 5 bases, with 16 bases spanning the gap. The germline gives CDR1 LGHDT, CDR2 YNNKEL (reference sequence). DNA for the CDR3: TGTGCCAGCAGCTTGATCGGGGCACGCCACGAGCAGTACTTC. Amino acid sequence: CASSLIGARHEQYF.

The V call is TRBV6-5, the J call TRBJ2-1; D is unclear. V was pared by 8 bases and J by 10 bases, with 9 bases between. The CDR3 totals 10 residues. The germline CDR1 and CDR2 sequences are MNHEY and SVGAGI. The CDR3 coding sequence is TGTGCCAGCCAAACAACCGAGCAGTTCTTC. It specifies CASQTTEQFF.

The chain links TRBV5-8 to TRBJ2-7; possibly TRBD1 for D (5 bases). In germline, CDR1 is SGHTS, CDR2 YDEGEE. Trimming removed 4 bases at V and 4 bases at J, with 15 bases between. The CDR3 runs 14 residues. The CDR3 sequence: CASSPHTKGYEQYF. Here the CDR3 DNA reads TGTGCCAGCAGCCCCCATACTAAGGGGTACGAGCAGTACTTC. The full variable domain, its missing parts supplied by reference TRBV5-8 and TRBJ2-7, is EAGVTQSPTHLIKTRGQQATLRCSPISGHTSVYWYQQALGLGLQFLLWYDEGEERNRGNFPPRFSGRQFPNYSSELNVNALELEDSALYLCASSPHTKGYEQYFGPGTRLTVT.

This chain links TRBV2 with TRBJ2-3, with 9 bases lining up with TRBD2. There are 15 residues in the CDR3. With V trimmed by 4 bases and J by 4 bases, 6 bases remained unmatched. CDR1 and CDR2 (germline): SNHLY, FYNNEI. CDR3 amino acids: CASSVGSGGSDTQYF. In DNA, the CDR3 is TGTGCCAGCAGTGTTGGTAGCGGGGGATCAGATACGCAGTATTTT.

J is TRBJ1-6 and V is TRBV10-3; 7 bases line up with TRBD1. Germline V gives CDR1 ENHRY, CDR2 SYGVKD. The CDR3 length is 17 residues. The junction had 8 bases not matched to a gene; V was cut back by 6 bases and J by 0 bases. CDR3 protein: CAISQGDGSSYNSPLHF. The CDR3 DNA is TGTGCCATCAGCCAGGGGGACGGTAGCTCCTATAATTCACCCCTCCACTTT.

In nucleotides, the CDR3 is TGTGCCAGTAGCCTGACAGGCCCAGACTACGAGCAGTACTTC. Protein sequence: CASSLTGPDYEQYF. The J gene is TRBJ2-7, the V gene TRBV19; D possibly corresponds to TRBD1 (6 bases). The CDR3 consists of 14 residues. Trimming removed 6 bases at V and 3 bases at J, with 15 bases between. Germline V gene sequence: CDR1 LNHDA, CDR2 SQIVND (reference sequence).

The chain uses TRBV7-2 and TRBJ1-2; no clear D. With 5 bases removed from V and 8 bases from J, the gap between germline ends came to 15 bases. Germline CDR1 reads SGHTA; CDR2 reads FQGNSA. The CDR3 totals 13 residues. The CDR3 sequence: CASSVGSSRGYTF. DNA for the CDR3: TGTGCCAGCAGCGTCGGTAGTTCGAGAGGCTACACCTTC. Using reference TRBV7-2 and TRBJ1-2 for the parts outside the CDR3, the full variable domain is GAGVSQSPSNKVTEKGKDVELRCDPISGHTALYWYRQSLGQGLEFLIYFQGNSAPDKSGLPSDRFSAERTGGSVSTLTIQRTQQEDSAVYLCASSVGSSRGYTFGSGTRLTVV.

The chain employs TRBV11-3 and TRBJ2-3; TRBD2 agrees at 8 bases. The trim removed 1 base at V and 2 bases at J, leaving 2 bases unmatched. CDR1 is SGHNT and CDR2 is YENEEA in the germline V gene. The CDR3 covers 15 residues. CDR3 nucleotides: TGTGCCAGCAGCTTAGCGGGAGGGGCCACAGATACGCAGTATTTT. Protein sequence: CASSLAGGATDTQYF. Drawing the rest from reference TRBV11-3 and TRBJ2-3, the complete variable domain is EAGVVQSPRYKIIEKKQPVAFWCNPISGHNTLYWYLQNLGQGPELLIRYENEEAVDDSQLPKDRFSAERLKGVDSTLKIQPAELGDSAVYLCASSLAGGATDTQYFGPGTRLTVL.

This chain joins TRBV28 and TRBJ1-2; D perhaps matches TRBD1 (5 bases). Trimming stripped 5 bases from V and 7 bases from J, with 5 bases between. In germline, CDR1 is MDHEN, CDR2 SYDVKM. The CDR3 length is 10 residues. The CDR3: CASSRGGYTF. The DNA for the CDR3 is TGTGCCAGCAGTAGGGGTGGCTACACCTTC.

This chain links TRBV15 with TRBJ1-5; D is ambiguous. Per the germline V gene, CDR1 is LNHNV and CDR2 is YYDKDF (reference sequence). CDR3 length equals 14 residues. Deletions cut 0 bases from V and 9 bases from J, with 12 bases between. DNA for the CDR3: TGTGCCACCAGCAGAGATTCCGGGGTTTCGCCCCAGCATTTT. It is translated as CATSRDSGVSPQHF.

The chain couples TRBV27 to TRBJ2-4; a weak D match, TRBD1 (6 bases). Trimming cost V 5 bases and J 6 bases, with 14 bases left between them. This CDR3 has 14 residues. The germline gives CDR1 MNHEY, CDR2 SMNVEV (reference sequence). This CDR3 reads CASSNRVRGNIQYF. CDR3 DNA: TGTGCCAGCAGTAACAGGGTACGGGGAAACATTCAGTACTTC.

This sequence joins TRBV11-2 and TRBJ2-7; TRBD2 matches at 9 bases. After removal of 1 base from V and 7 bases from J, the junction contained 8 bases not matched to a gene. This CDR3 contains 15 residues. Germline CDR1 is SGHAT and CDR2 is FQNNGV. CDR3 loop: CASSLGREGPREQYF. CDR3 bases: TGTGCCAGCAGCTTAGGGCGGGAGGGCCCTCGGGAGCAGTACTTC. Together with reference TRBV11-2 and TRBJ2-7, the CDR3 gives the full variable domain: EAGVAQSPRYKIIEKRQSVAFWCNPISGHATLYWYQQILGQGPKLLIQFQNNGVVDDSQLPKDRFSAERLKGVDSTLKIQPAKLEDSAVYLCASSLGREGPREQYFGPGTRLTVT.

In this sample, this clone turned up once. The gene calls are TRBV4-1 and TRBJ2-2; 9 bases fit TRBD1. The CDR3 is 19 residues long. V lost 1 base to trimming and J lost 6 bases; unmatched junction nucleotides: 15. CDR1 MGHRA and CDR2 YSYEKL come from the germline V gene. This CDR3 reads CASSQAPPKTGGDPGELFF. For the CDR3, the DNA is TGCGCCAGCAGCCAAGCACCACCAAAAACAGGGGGCGACCCCGGGGAGCTGTTTTTT.

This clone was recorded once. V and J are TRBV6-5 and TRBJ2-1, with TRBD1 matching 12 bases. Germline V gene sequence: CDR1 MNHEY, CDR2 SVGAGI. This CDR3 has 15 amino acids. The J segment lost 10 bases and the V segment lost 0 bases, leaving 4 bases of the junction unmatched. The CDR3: CASSYSGQGAGEQFF. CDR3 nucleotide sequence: TGTGCCAGCAGTTACTCGGGACAGGGGGCGGGCGAGCAGTTCTTC.

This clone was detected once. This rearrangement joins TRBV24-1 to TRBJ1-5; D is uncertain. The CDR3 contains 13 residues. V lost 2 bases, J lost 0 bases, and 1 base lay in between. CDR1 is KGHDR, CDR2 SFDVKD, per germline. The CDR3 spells CATSDYSNQPQHF. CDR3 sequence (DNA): TGTGCCACCAGTGATTATAGCAATCAGCCCCAGCATTTT.

CDR3 sequence: CASSLDLGLNTEAFF. CDR3 sequence (DNA): TGTGCCAGCAGCTTAGATTTGGGTCTAAACACTGAAGCTTTCTTT. The chain couples TRBV7-8 to TRBJ1-1; D is unresolved. V was shortened by 1 base and J by 2 bases, with 11 bases between the two germline ends. This CDR3 is built from 15 residues. Germline V CDR1 and CDR2: SGHVS, FQNEAQ.

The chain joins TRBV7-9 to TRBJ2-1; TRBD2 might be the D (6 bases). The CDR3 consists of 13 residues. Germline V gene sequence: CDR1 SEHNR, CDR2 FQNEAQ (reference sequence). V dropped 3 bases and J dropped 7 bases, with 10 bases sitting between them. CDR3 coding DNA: TGTGCCAGCAGCTTCGGTCTAGCGAATGAGCAGTTCTTC. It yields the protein CASSFGLANEQFF. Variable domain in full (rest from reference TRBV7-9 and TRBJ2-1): DTGVSQNPRHKITKRGQNVTFRCDPISEHNRLYWYRQTLGQGPEFLTYFQNEAQLEKSRLLSDRFSAERPKGSFSTLEIQRTEQGDSAMYLCASSFGLANEQFFGPGTRLTVL.

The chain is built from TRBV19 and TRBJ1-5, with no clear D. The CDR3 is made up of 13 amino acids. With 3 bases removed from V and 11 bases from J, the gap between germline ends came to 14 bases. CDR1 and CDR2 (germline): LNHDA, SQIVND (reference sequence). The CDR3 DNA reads TGTGCCAGTAGTATTTACGGGGAAAGCACCCAGCATTTT. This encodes CASSIYGESTQHF.

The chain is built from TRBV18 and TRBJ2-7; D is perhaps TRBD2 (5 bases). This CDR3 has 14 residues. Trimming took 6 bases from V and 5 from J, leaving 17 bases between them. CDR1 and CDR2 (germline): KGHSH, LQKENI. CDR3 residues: CASSPGLKENEQYF. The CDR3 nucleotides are TGTGCCAGCTCCCCTGGACTTAAGGAGAACGAGCAGTACTTC.

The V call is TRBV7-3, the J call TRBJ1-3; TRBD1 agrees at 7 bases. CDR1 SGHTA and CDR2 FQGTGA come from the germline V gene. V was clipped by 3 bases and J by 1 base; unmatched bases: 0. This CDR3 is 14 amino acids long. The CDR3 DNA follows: TGTGCCAGCAGCTTGACAGGGTCTGGAAACACCATATATTTT. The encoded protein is CASSLTGSGNTIYF.

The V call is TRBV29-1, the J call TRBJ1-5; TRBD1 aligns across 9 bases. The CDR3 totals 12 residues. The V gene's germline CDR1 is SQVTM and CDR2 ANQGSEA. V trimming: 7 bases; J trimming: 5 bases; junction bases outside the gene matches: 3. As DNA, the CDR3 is TGCAGCGCCGGGGACAGGGATCAGCCCCAGCATTTT. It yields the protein CSAGDRDQPQHF.

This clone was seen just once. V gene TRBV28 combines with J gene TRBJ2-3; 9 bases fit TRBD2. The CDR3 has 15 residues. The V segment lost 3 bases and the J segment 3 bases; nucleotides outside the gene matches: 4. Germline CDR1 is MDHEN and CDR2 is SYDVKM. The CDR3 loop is CASSFGTSRTDTQYF. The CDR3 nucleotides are TGTGCCAGCAGTTTTGGGACTAGCAGGACAGATACGCAGTATTTT.

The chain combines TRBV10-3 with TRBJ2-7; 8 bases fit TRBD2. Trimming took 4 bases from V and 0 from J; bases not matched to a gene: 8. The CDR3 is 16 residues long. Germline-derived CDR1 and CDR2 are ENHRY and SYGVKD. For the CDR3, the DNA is TGTGCCATCAGTGCGACCGGGACTAGTAACTCCTACGAGCAGTACTTC. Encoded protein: CAISATGTSNSYEQYF.

Written as DNA, the CDR3 is TGTGCCACCAGTGATTCTGGGACAGGGGCGCCTGGGGCCAACGTCCTGACTTTC. This gives the protein CATSDSGTGAPGANVLTF. V gene TRBV24-1 combines with J gene TRBJ2-6, with 10 bases identical to TRBD1. V lost 2 bases to trimming and J lost 2 bases; unmatched junction nucleotides: 5. Germline V gene data show CDR1 as KGHDR and CDR2 as SFDVKD. The CDR3 sequence is 18 residues long.

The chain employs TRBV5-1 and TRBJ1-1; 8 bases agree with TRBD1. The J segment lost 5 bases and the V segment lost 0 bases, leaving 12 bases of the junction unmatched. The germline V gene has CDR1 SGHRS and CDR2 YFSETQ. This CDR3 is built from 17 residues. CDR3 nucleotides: TGCGCCAGCAGCTTGGCCCCCCTCGGACAGGGTGGAACTGAAGCTTTCTTT. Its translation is CASSLAPLGQGGTEAFF. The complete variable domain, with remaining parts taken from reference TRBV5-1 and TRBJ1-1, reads KAGVTQTPRYLIKTRGQQVTLSCSPISGHRSVSWYQQTPGQGLQFLFEYFSETQRNKGNFPGRFSGRQFSNSRSEMNVSTLELGDSALYLCASSLAPLGQGGTEAFFGQGTRLTVV.

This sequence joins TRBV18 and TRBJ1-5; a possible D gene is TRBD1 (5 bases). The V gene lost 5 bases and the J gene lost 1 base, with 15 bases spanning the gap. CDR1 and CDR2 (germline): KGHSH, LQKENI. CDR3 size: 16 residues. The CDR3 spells CASSFQAGPSNQPQHF. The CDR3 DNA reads TGTGCCAGCTCATTCCAGGCAGGGCCGAGCAATCAGCCCCAGCATTTT.

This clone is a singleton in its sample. The chain's CDR3 is CASSYLSEAGTDTQYF. CDR3 in DNA: TGTGCCAGCAGCTATCTTTCTGAGGCGGGCACAGATACGCAGTATTTT. The V gene is TRBV6-2 or TRBV6-3, the J gene TRBJ2-3; no firm D call. CDR1 and CDR2 (germline): MNHEY, SVGEGT. V lost 6 bases to trimming and J lost 1 base, with 17 bases between them. The CDR3 length is 16 residues.

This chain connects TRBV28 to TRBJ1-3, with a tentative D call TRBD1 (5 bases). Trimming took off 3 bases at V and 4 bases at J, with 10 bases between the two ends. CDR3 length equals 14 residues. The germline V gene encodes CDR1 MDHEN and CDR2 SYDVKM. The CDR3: CASSFGGDGNTIYF. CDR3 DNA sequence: TGTGCCAGCAGTTTTGGGGGGGACGGAAACACCATATATTTT.

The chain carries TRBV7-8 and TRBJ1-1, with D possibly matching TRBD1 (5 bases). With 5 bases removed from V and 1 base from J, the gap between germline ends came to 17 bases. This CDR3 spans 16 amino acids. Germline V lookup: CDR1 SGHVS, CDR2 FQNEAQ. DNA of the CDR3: TGTGCCAGCAGCACATGGGGGTTAAGGACGAACACTGAAGCTTTCTTT. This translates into CASSTWGLRTNTEAFF.